The present TCR beta chain was sequenced within a study of blood T cell repertoires in COVID-19. Cohorts were assigned according to the clinical history that participants reported. Trimming pared 3 bases from V and 4 bases from J, leaving 9 bases between. Germline V gene data show CDR1 as MNHEY and CDR2 as SVGAGI. The CDR3 has 13 residues. In its sample, this clone was seen once. Profiled with immunoSEQ multiplex PCR; TCRdb holds only in-frame clones, not every one. The sample has approximately 220,000 clones; roughly 85% are singletons. The chain recombines TRBV6-5 with TRBJ1-1, with D unresolved. Material: PBMCs or T cells enriched from blood (not recorded which). The receptor was derived from a woman in her forties or fifties who had been exposed to COVID-19. CDR3 sequence: CASSYNRGTEAFF. DNA for the CDR3: TGTGCCAGCAGTTATAATCGGGGCACTGAAGCTTTCTTT.